This paragraph covers one T cell receptor (beta chain) sequence. No antigen is known for it. Assay: immunoSEQ multiplex PCR; the TCRdb copy retains only in-frame clones and omits some. The data hold 240,000 or so clones, with 93% observed a single time. This sample was taken from a study of T cell responses to AZD1222 COVID-19 vaccine. Whole-study results and caveats: Repertoire collection took place solely once the T cell response had peaked. Vaccination with two AZD1222 doses was followed by a rise in Spike-specific TCR breadth and depth. Most donors were white British, females outnumbered males, and clonal diversity was possibly underestimated.

CDR1 and CDR2 from the germline V gene are LGHDT and YNNKEL (reference sequence). Trimming left V 2 bases short and J 11 bases short, with 14 bases between. The CDR3 extends over 13 amino acids. The sample here was peripheral blood, taken on day 0 of AZD1222 vaccination. The genes are TRBV3-1 (or the pseudogene TRBV3-2) and TRBJ2-3, with D possibly TRBD1 on 6 matching bases. This clonotype originated in an adult in good health. The CDR3 is CASSQRTALLQYF. The DNA of the CDR3 is TGTGCCAGCAGCCAACGGACAGCCCTCTTGCAGTATTTT.